This T cell receptor (beta chain) stems from a study of coeliac disease. Generated by immunoSEQ multiplex PCR, the TCRdb table keeps only in-frame clones and is missing some. The sample includes approximately 9,000 clones, around 66% seen only once; the top ten take 20%. For this clone: Its specificity is not known.

Study conclusions and caveats: Active celiac intraepithelial and lamina propria samples had lower TRB and TRG clonality than control samples.

CDR3 length equals 15 residues. V lost 3 bases, J lost 6 bases, and 17 bases lay in between. Germline values: CDR1 SGHRS, CDR2 YFSETQ. The rearrangement uses TRBV5-1 and TRBJ2-3; weak D call: TRBD2 (6 bases). The specimen sequenced was lamina propria lymphocytes from the gut. The receptor comes from a woman aged 60-75 years with celiac disease. In DNA form, the CDR3 reads TGCGCCAGCAGCTCCCGGGACGGGGGATTGGATACGCAGTATTTT. Amino acid sequence: CASSSRDGGLDTQYF.